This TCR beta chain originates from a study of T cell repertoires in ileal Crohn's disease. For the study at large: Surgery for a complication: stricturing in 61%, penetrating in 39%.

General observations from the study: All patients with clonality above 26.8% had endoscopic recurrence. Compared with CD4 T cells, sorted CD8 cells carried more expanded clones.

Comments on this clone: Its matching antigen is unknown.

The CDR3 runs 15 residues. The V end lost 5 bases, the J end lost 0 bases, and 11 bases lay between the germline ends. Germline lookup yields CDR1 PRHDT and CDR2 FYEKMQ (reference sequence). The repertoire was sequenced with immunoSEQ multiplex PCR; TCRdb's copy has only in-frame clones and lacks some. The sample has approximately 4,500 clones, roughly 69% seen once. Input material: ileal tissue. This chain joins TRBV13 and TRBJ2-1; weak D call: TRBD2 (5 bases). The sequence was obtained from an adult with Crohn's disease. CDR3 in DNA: TGTGCCAGCAGCGCGAGCGGCTACTCCTACAATGAGCAGTTCTTC. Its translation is CASSASGYSYNEQFF.